This is a list of T cell receptor beta chains from one sample in a study of blood T cell repertoires in COVID-19. Profiled with immunoSEQ multiplex PCR; TCRdb holds only in-frame clones, not every one. The sample holds 100,000 to 150,000 clones, 80% seen once. Material: peripheral blood. These receptors were collected from a human donor in a cohort sampled during active COVID-19. Each CDR3 is given with its conserved first and last residue. The order of the fields is clone size, V gene, D gene, J gene, CDR3 DNA, CDR3 protein. D genes are given only for firm matches. The size entry is marked missing in some rows and otherwise reads once, few, many or a size class.

clone size: .
V gene: TRBV5-1
D gene: TRBD1
J gene: TRBJ2-7
CDR3 DNA: TGCGCCAGCAGCTTGGGAGGGACAGGGGGGACCTACGAGCAGTACTTC
CDR3 protein: CASSLGGTGGTYEQYF

clone size: .
V gene: TRBV5-6
D gene: .
J gene: TRBJ2-3
CDR3 DNA: TGTGCCAGCAGCCCGGCTCGGGGAGGAACGCAGTATTTT
CDR3 protein: CASSPARGGTQYF

clone size: .
V gene: TRBV6-5
D gene: TRBD1
J gene: TRBJ2-7
CDR3 DNA: TGTGCCAGCAGGCCGGGACAGGGGGCCATCGAGCAGTACTTC
CDR3 protein: CASRPGQGAIEQYF

clone size: few
V gene: TRBV9
D gene: TRBD1
J gene: TRBJ1-2
CDR3 DNA: TGTGCCAGCAGCGACCCGGCGGGATTTGGTGAGACAGGGAATGGCTACACCTTC
CDR3 protein: CASSDPAGFGETGNGYTF

clone size: .
V gene: TRBV28
D gene: TRBD2
J gene: TRBJ2-1
CDR3 DNA: TGTGCCAGCAGTTTGGCTAGCGGGAGGGCCCGGAACTACAATGAGCAGTTCTTC
CDR3 protein: CASSLASGRARNYNEQFF

clone size: .
V gene: TRBV6-5
D gene: .
J gene: TRBJ1-4
CDR3 DNA: TGTGCCAGCAGCCGGACTGGAACTGGTGAAAAACTGTTTTTT
CDR3 protein: CASSRTGTGEKLFF

clone size: .
V gene: TRBV5-6
D gene: .
J gene: TRBJ1-6
CDR3 DNA: TGTGCCAGCAGCTTTACAAGGGGATCACCCCTCCACTTT
CDR3 protein: CASSFTRGSPLHF

clone size: .
V gene: TRBV9
D gene: .
J gene: TRBJ1-3
CDR3 DNA: TGTGCCAGCAGCCCGAGGGCAGCTGGAAACACCATATATTTT
CDR3 protein: CASSPRAAGNTIYF

clone size: .
V gene: TRBV5-1
D gene: TRBD2
J gene: TRBJ2-7
CDR3 DNA: TGCGCCAGCAGTGGGGCTAGCGGCGACGAGCAGTACTTC
CDR3 protein: CASSGASGDEQYF

clone size: .
V gene: TRBV6-6
D gene: .
J gene: TRBJ2-5
CDR3 DNA: TGTGCCAGTGGGGGGGCCGTGGAGACCCAGTACTTC
CDR3 protein: CASGGAVETQYF

clone size: .
V gene: TRBV4-1
D gene: TRBD1
J gene: TRBJ2-7
CDR3 DNA: TGCGCCAGCAGCCAAGTTTTGACAGGGTCGATCCACGAGCAGTACTTC
CDR3 protein: CASSQVLTGSIHEQYF

clone size: few
V gene: TRBV3-1/TRBV3-2
D gene: .
J gene: TRBJ1-5
CDR3 DNA: TGTGCCAGCAGCCAAGATACAACTCAGCCCCAGCATTTT
CDR3 protein: CASSQDTTQPQHF

clone size: .
V gene: TRBV5-4
D gene: .
J gene: TRBJ2-7
CDR3 DNA: TGTGCCAGCAGCTCGGCGGGTTATTACGAGCAGTACTTC
CDR3 protein: CASSSAGYYEQYF

clone size: .
V gene: TRBV19
D gene: TRBD1
J gene: TRBJ1-5
CDR3 DNA: TGTGCCAGTAGTATAGGGGACAGATATAGCAATCAGCCCCAGCATTTT
CDR3 protein: CASSIGDRYSNQPQHF

clone size: .
V gene: TRBV6-4
D gene: .
J gene: TRBJ2-2
CDR3 DNA: TGTGCCAGCAGTGACTTTCCAGGCAACACCGGGGAGCTGTTTTTT
CDR3 protein: CASSDFPGNTGELFF

clone size: .
V gene: TRBV3-1/TRBV3-2
D gene: TRBD2
J gene: TRBJ2-3
CDR3 DNA: TGTGCCAGCAGCCGGACTAGCGGGGGGGGATCAGATACGCAGTATTTT
CDR3 protein: CASSRTSGGGSDTQYF

clone size: many
V gene: TRBV29-1
D gene: TRBD1
J gene: TRBJ1-2
CDR3 DNA: TGCAGCGTTGAATATTTGGACAGGGGCGGAGGCTACACCTTC
CDR3 protein: CSVEYLDRGGGYTF

clone size: .
V gene: TRBV25-1
D gene: .
J gene: TRBJ1-2
CDR3 DNA: TGTGCCAGCAGTGGGTTTGACAGTATTGGCGGCTACACCTTC
CDR3 protein: CASSGFDSIGGYTF

clone size: .
V gene: TRBV5-1
D gene: .
J gene: TRBJ1-1
CDR3 DNA: TGCGCCAGCAGCCCGGATGCCGAGGCAGCTTTCTTT
CDR3 protein: CASSPDAEAAFF

clone size: .
V gene: TRBV5-1
D gene: .
J gene: TRBJ1-6
CDR3 DNA: TGCGCCAGCAGCTTGGACAGGGAGGGTTCACCCCTCCACTTT
CDR3 protein: CASSLDREGSPLHF

clone size: .
V gene: TRBV5-1
D gene: .
J gene: TRBJ2-7
CDR3 DNA: TGCGCCAGCAGCTTGCCCGGGACTTCAGCCTACGAGCAGTACTTC
CDR3 protein: CASSLPGTSAYEQYF

clone size: .
V gene: TRBV3-1/TRBV3-2
D gene: TRBD2
J gene: TRBJ2-3
CDR3 DNA: TGTGCCAGCAGCCAAGGGTGGGGGAGGGCTACGGATACGCAGTATTTT
CDR3 protein: CASSQGWGRATDTQYF

clone size: .
V gene: TRBV30
D gene: TRBD2
J gene: TRBJ2-3
CDR3 DNA: TGTGCCTGGAGCTCCGCGACTAGCGGGAGGGGGCAGTATTTT
CDR3 protein: CAWSSATSGRGQYF

clone size: .
V gene: TRBV21-1
D gene: .
J gene: TRBJ2-4
CDR3 DNA: TGTGCCAGCAGTGACAGGGGGGACATTCAGTACTTC
CDR3 protein: CASSDRGDIQYF

clone size: .
V gene: TRBV9
D gene: .
J gene: TRBJ1-1
CDR3 DNA: TGTGCCAGCAGCGAGGGGCAGGGCGGAACTATGAACACTGAAGCTTTCTTT
CDR3 protein: CASSEGQGGTMNTEAFF

clone size: .
V gene: TRBV19
D gene: .
J gene: TRBJ2-1
CDR3 DNA: TGTGCCAGTGGCCGCACCCCCTACAATGAGCAGTTCTTC
CDR3 protein: CASGRTPYNEQFF

clone size: .
V gene: TRBV5-5
D gene: TRBD1
J gene: TRBJ1-1
CDR3 DNA: TGTGCCAGCAGCCCCAGTGGGACAGGAGCCGTTCAGACTGAAGCTTTCTTT
CDR3 protein: CASSPSGTGAVQTEAFF

clone size: .
V gene: TRBV29-1
D gene: .
J gene: TRBJ1-2
CDR3 DNA: TGCAGCGTTGAAGATAGAGAGGTCGGTGGCTACACCTTC
CDR3 protein: CSVEDREVGGYTF

clone size: .
V gene: TRBV6-5
D gene: TRBD1
J gene: TRBJ1-6
CDR3 DNA: TGTGCCAGCGGGACAGGGGTCGTATCACCCCTCCACTTT
CDR3 protein: CASGTGVVSPLHF

clone size: medium-sized
V gene: TRBV9
D gene: TRBD2
J gene: TRBJ2-3
CDR3 DNA: TGTGCCAGCAGCGGTGGACTAGCGGGGGGAAACTGGCAGTATTTT
CDR3 protein: CASSGGLAGGNWQYF

clone size: .
V gene: TRBV6-5
D gene: .
J gene: TRBJ2-7
CDR3 DNA: TGTGCCAGCGGGGACTCCGAGCAGTACTTC
CDR3 protein: CASGDSEQYF

clone size: .
V gene: TRBV7-6
D gene: .
J gene: TRBJ1-1
CDR3 DNA: TGTGCCAGCAGCTTAACGAGGCAAGCCGAAGCTTTCTTT
CDR3 protein: CASSLTRQAEAFF

clone size: .
V gene: TRBV30
D gene: .
J gene: TRBJ2-5
CDR3 DNA: TGTGCCTTCCGGGACTTTCAAGAGACCCAGTACTTC
CDR3 protein: CAFRDFQETQYF

clone size: .
V gene: TRBV19
D gene: TRBD1
J gene: TRBJ1-6
CDR3 DNA: TGTGCCAGTAGCGGACAGGGTAATTCACCCCTCCACTTT
CDR3 protein: CASSGQGNSPLHF

clone size: .
V gene: TRBV5-6
D gene: .
J gene: TRBJ1-5
CDR3 DNA: TGTGCCAGCAGTACAGGGCTGAGCAATCAGCCCCAGCATTTT
CDR3 protein: CASSTGLSNQPQHF

clone size: .
V gene: TRBV4-2
D gene: TRBD1
J gene: TRBJ2-6
CDR3 DNA: TGTGCCAGCAGCCAAGAAGTACCGCAGGGGGCGCGTGGGGCCAACGTCCTGACTTTC
CDR3 protein: CASSQEVPQGARGANVLTF

clone size: once
V gene: TRBV6-5
D gene: .
J gene: TRBJ2-3
CDR3 DNA: TGTGCCAGCAGTTACTCCTACGGGGGGCGCCAGGCGCAGTATTTT
CDR3 protein: CASSYSYGGRQAQYF

clone size: .
V gene: TRBV28
D gene: .
J gene: TRBJ1-1
CDR3 DNA: TGTGCCAGCAGCCCAGGGTCGGACACTGAAGCTTTCTTT
CDR3 protein: CASSPGSDTEAFF

clone size: .
V gene: TRBV7-3
D gene: .
J gene: TRBJ1-3
CDR3 DNA: TGTGCCAGCAGCTTATCCGGGGGGGACACCATATATTTT
CDR3 protein: CASSLSGGDTIYF

clone size: .
V gene: TRBV6-1
D gene: .
J gene: TRBJ2-2
CDR3 DNA: TGTGCCAGCAGTGAGGGGGGGCGTCGAAAGAACACCGGGGAGCTGTTTTTT
CDR3 protein: CASSEGGRRKNTGELFF

clone size: .
V gene: TRBV27
D gene: .
J gene: TRBJ2-2
CDR3 DNA: TGTGCCAGCAGTCAGGGCGCCGGGGAGCTGTTTTTT
CDR3 protein: CASSQGAGELFF

clone size: .
V gene: TRBV28
D gene: .
J gene: TRBJ1-2
CDR3 DNA: TGTGCCAGTTTTCTTGACAGTTTCTATGGCTACACCTTC
CDR3 protein: CASFLDSFYGYTF

clone size: .
V gene: TRBV7-2
D gene: .
J gene: TRBJ2-7
CDR3 DNA: TGTGCCAGCAGCTTGCCCCAGCGGGACGAGCAGTACTTC
CDR3 protein: CASSLPQRDEQYF

clone size: .
V gene: TRBV5-8
D gene: .
J gene: TRBJ1-1
CDR3 DNA: TGTGCCAGCAGCTGGAACTCCCACAGGATAACTGAAGCTTTCTTT
CDR3 protein: CASSWNSHRITEAFF

clone size: .
V gene: TRBV6-6
D gene: TRBD1
J gene: TRBJ1-1
CDR3 DNA: TGTGCCAGCAGTTACCCGGGGACAGCCCGGGGCACTGAAGCTTTCTTT
CDR3 protein: CASSYPGTARGTEAFF

clone size: .
V gene: TRBV6-5
D gene: TRBD2
J gene: TRBJ2-1
CDR3 DNA: TGTGCCAGCAGAGGGGGACTAGCAAAAAATGAGCAGTTCTTC
CDR3 protein: CASRGGLAKNEQFF

clone size: .
V gene: TRBV20-1
D gene: .
J gene: TRBJ2-3
CDR3 DNA: TGCAGTGCTAGTCACACGCAAGGGGACACAGATACGCAGTATTTT
CDR3 protein: CSASHTQGDTDTQYF

clone size: .
V gene: TRBV6-6
D gene: .
J gene: TRBJ1-4
CDR3 DNA: TGTGCCAGCAGGGGGGGGGCTAATGAAAAACTGTTTTTT
CDR3 protein: CASRGGANEKLFF

clone size: .
V gene: TRBV4-3
D gene: TRBD1
J gene: TRBJ2-6
CDR3 DNA: TGCGCCAGCAGCCAAGATTCCTGGACAGGGGAGGGGCCTGGGGCCAACGTCCTGACTTTC
CDR3 protein: CASSQDSWTGEGPGANVLTF

clone size: .
V gene: TRBV4-2
D gene: TRBD1
J gene: TRBJ1-1
CDR3 DNA: TGTGCCAGCAGCCAAAAAACGGACAGGGGTGACCTCAACACTGAAGCTTTCTTT
CDR3 protein: CASSQKTDRGDLNTEAFF

clone size: .
V gene: TRBV14
D gene: .
J gene: TRBJ1-1
CDR3 DNA: TGTGCCAGCGGGGGGGGTTTTGGCACTGAAGCTTTCTTT
CDR3 protein: CASGGGFGTEAFF

clone size: .
V gene: TRBV6-5
D gene: .
J gene: TRBJ2-3
CDR3 DNA: TGTGCCAGCAGGCTGGGAGCCTACACAGATACGCAGTATTTT
CDR3 protein: CASRLGAYTDTQYF

clone size: .
V gene: TRBV2
D gene: TRBD1
J gene: TRBJ2-3
CDR3 DNA: TGTGCCAGTGACAGGGACACAGATACGCAGTATTTT
CDR3 protein: CASDRDTDTQYF